One and the same sample provided the 23 T cell receptor beta chains below, sequenced in a study of shared clonotypes between healthy human individuals. Method: immunoSEQ multiplex PCR; TCRdb's copy keeps in-frame clones and lacks some. This table holds roughly 2.4 million clones, around 95% found once. Sequencing was carried out using naive CD4+ T cells sorted from blood. The subset is: CD45RA+ positively selected. All receptors derive from a man aged 18 to 29 in good health.

The V call is TRBV25-1, the J call TRBJ1-4; unclear D gene. The CDR3 sequence is 15 residues long. V lost 3 bases and J 2 bases, leaving 10 bases between the germline ends. Germline CDR1 and CDR2: MGHDK and SYGVNS. For the CDR3, the DNA is TGTGCCAGCAGTGACGTGTCGGGTACTAATGAAAAACTGTTTTTT. As protein: CASSDVSGTNEKLFF.

J is TRBJ2-7 and V is TRBV5-4; 7 bases map to TRBD2. Germline V gene sequence: CDR1 SGHNT, CDR2 YYREEE (reference sequence). The CDR3 runs 15 residues. V was pared by 1 base and J by 2 bases, with 6 bases of the junction left unmatched. Written as DNA, the CDR3 is TGTGCCAGCAGCTTGTCCCGGGGGGAGACCTACGAGCAGTACTTC. Translated, it gives CASSLSRGETYEQYF. The variable domain in full, with the rest retrieved from reference TRBV5-4 and TRBJ2-7, is ETGVTQSPTHLIKTRGQQVTLRCSSQSGHNTVSWYQQALGQGPQFIFQYYREEENGRGNFPPRFSGLQFPNYSSELNVNALELDDSALYLCASSLSRGETYEQYFGPGTRLTVT.

V and J are TRBV9 and TRBJ2-7; TRBD2 might be the D (5 bases). The CDR3 is 17 amino acids. Trimming took 0 bases from V and 2 from J, leaving 18 bases between them. Germline CDR1 is SGDLS and CDR2 is YYNGEE. The CDR3 DNA reads as TGTGCCAGCAGCGTAGGCACGGGGTTGAAGGGTACCTACGAGCAGTACTTC. Its protein product is CASSVGTGLKGTYEQYF.

This chain connects TRBV11-2 to TRBJ2-3; 7 nucleotides line up with TRBD2. Germline values: CDR1 SGHAT, CDR2 FQNNGV. CDR3 size: 16 residues. J gave up 3 bases and V 4 bases, and 10 bases lay outside the gene matches. CDR3 amino acids: CASSSGTSVATDTQYF. The CDR3 nucleotides are TGTGCCAGCAGCTCAGGAACTAGCGTGGCAACAGATACGCAGTATTTT. The full variable domain, with the rest looked up from reference TRBV11-2 and TRBJ2-3, is EAGVAQSPRYKIIEKRQSVAFWCNPISGHATLYWYQQILGQGPKLLIQFQNNGVVDDSQLPKDRFSAERLKGVDSTLKIQPAKLEDSAVYLCASSSGTSVATDTQYFGPGTRLTVL.

The genes are TRBV12-1 and TRBJ2-1; TRBD2 is the table's D call and was not checked against the DNA. TRBV12-1 is a documented pseudogene. CDR3 length: 14 amino acids. The CDR3 is CASSQPGIRYEQFF. In DNA form, the CDR3 reads TGTGCCAGCAGCCAACCGGGAATCCGGTATGAGCAGTTCTTC.

This chain connects TRBV30 to TRBJ2-2; 9 nucleotides line up with TRBD2. Germline CDR1 and CDR2: GTSNPN and SVGIG (reference sequence). The CDR3 length is 20 residues. V lost 5 bases to trimming and J lost 4 bases; unmatched junction nucleotides: 23. CDR3 coding DNA: TGTGCCTGGGACAGGGAGTACTGGCGGGAGGGCCTAAGTAGCACCGGGGAGCTGTTTTTT. This codes for CAWDREYWREGLSSTGELFF.

For the CDR3, the DNA is TGTGCCAGCAGTGCAGCGCCAACGAACACCGGGGAGCTGTTTTTT. As protein: CASSAAPTNTGELFF. The chain uses TRBV2 and TRBJ2-2; D call uncertain. V lost 4 bases, J lost 0 bases, and 9 bases lay in between. Germline assignment: CDR1 SNHLY and CDR2 FYNNEI. The CDR3 consists of 15 residues.

The chain couples TRBV7-8 to TRBJ1-1, with D unclear. This CDR3 contains 12 residues. Trimming stripped 0 bases from V and 6 bases from J, with 5 bases between. The germline V gene encodes CDR1 SGHVS and CDR2 FQNEAQ. DNA for the CDR3: TGTGCCAGCAGCTTAGCTAATTCTGAAGCTTTCTTT. Translated: CASSLANSEAFF.

The V gene is TRBV5-1, the J gene TRBJ2-7; D is undetermined. There are 15 residues in the CDR3. V gave up 0 bases and J gave up 5 bases, with 15 bases separating them. Germline-derived CDR1 and CDR2 are SGHRS and YFSETQ. The CDR3 protein is CASSLGSTQTHEQYF. CDR3 nucleotides: TGCGCCAGCAGCTTGGGGTCGACCCAGACCCACGAGCAGTACTTC.

As for this clone: The junction departs from germline at one end; a sequencing error may be responsible. V gene TRBV4-1 combines with J gene TRBJ2-3; weak D call: TRBD2 (6 bases). This CDR3 has 13 residues. Per germline, CDR1 MGHRA and CDR2 YSYEKL. The CDR3 sequence: CASSQDRIRDFHF. CDR3 nucleotides: TGCGCCAGCAGCCAAGATCGAATCCGGGACTTCCATTTT.

CDR3 residues: CASSEKGLAANTGELFF. CDR3 coding DNA: TGTGCCAGCAGTGAGAAGGGACTAGCGGCTAACACCGGGGAGCTGTTTTTT. This chain links TRBV6-4 with TRBJ2-2; 11 nucleotides match TRBD2. After removal of 3 bases from V and 2 bases from J, the junction contained 5 bases not matched to a gene. Germline assignment: CDR1 MRHNA and CDR2 SNTAGT. The CDR3 sequence is 17 residues long.

V usage is TRBV9 and J usage is TRBJ2-5; 12 nucleotides agree with TRBD2. With 0 bases clipped from V and 1 base from J, the junction kept 7 bases outside the gene matches. CDR1 is SGDLS, CDR2 YYNGEE, per germline. The CDR3 is 18 amino acids. CDR3 region: CASSVGVLAGGFQETQYF. Written as DNA, the CDR3 is TGTGCCAGCAGCGTAGGGGTCCTAGCGGGGGGGTTCCAAGAGACCCAGTACTTC.

This clone was recorded once. The genes are TRBV6-1 and TRBJ1-4, with TRBD1 matching over 7 bases. Trimming took 7 bases from V and 8 from J; bases not matched to a gene: 7. The CDR3 is made up of 13 amino acids. Germline values: CDR1 MNHNS, CDR2 SASEGT. CDR3 region: CASTEGAREKLFF. CDR3 coding DNA: TGTGCCAGCACGGAGGGGGCACGCGAAAAACTGTTTTTT.

This rearrangement joins TRBV4-1 to TRBJ1-1; weak D call: TRBD1 (6 bases). The CDR3 totals 14 residues. V was pared by 4 bases and J by 5 bases, with 14 bases between. CDR1 is MGHRA, CDR2 YSYEKL, per germline. The CDR3, as DNA: TGCGCCAGCAGCCCGAGGGGGGCGGGAACTGAAGCTTTCTTT. It yields the protein CASSPRGAGTEAFF.

This chain uses TRBV19 with TRBJ1-1; D may be TRBD1 (5 bases). Germline CDR1 reads LNHDA; CDR2 reads SQIVND (reference sequence). The CDR3 is 15 residues long. Trimming cost V 3 bases and J 1 base, with 12 bases left between them. The CDR3 nucleotides are TGTGCCAGTAGTATCCTTATGGGGCAGAACACTGAAGCTTTCTTT. This gives the protein CASSILMGQNTEAFF.

J is TRBJ2-5 and V is TRBV30; no clear D. The germline V and J ends were trimmed by 1 base and 1 base, with 10 bases remaining between them. The CDR3 runs 14 residues. The germline V gene has CDR1 GTSNPN and CDR2 SVGIG (reference sequence). CDR3 loop: CAWSGWDTQETQYF. The CDR3 region has the DNA TGTGCCTGGAGTGGGTGGGATACCCAAGAGACCCAGTACTTC.

The chain joins TRBV7-2 to TRBJ2-7; D is possibly TRBD2 (6 bases). V dropped 3 bases and J dropped 6 bases, with 12 bases sitting between them. The CDR3 is 13 amino acids. CDR1 and CDR2 from the germline V gene are SGHTA and FQGNSA. The CDR3 coding sequence is TGTGCCAGCAGCTTCACCGGGGGACGCGAGCAGTACTTC. Translating it yields CASSFTGGREQYF.

This chain links TRBV27 with TRBJ2-1; D uncertain. The CDR3 has 13 amino acids. Germline assignment: CDR1 MNHEY and CDR2 SMNVEV (reference sequence). The V gene lost 3 bases and the J gene lost 2 bases, with 5 bases spanning the gap. The CDR3 sequence is CASSFAPYNEQFF. Here the CDR3 DNA reads TGTGCCAGCAGTTTCGCGCCCTACAATGAGCAGTTCTTC.

The chain links TRBV30 to TRBJ2-7, with D unresolved. CDR3 size: 13 residues. V was shortened by 4 bases and J by 4 bases, with 14 bases between the two germline ends. CDR1 is GTSNPN, CDR2 SVGIG, per germline (reference sequence). The CDR3 is CAWKGGYEYEQYF. Written as DNA, the CDR3 is TGTGCCTGGAAGGGTGGTTACGAATACGAGCAGTACTTC.

In the case of this clone: Other DNA sequences in the sample encode the same CDR3. V gene TRBV19 combines with J gene TRBJ1-5; possible D gene TRBD1, 6 bases. The CDR3 has 14 residues. The V and J ends lost 4 bases and 4 bases respectively, with 11 bases between them. Germline loops: CDR1 LNHDA, CDR2 SQIVND (reference sequence). The CDR3, as DNA: TGTGCCAGTAGTACTACAGGGTCTAATCAGCCCCAGCATTTT. Translation gives CASSTTGSNQPQHF.

The V gene is TRBV10-1, the J gene TRBJ2-5; 7 bases are a match to TRBD2. V lost 3 bases to trimming and J lost 4 bases; unmatched junction nucleotides: 8. The length of the CDR3 is 15 residues. Germline V gene sequence: CDR1 WNHNN, CDR2 SYGVQD (reference sequence). The CDR3: CASSERTGGVETQYF. DNA of the CDR3: TGCGCCAGCAGTGAAAGGACGGGAGGCGTAGAGACCCAGTACTTC.

Here the CDR3 reads CASSLVVRLYQETQYF. The CDR3 bases are TGTGCCAGCAGCTTAGTAGTCAGACTGTACCAAGAGACCCAGTACTTC. The gene calls are TRBV7-2 and TRBJ2-5; D is unclear. Trimming stripped 1 base from V and 0 bases from J, with 12 bases between. CDR3 length: 16 residues. The germline V gene has CDR1 SGHTA and CDR2 FQGNSA.

V is TRBV6-4 and J is TRBJ2-2, with 9 bases fitting TRBD2. Germline CDR1 is MRHNA and CDR2 is SNTAGT. The CDR3 has 16 amino acids. J was trimmed by 2 bases and V by 4 bases; bases with no gene match: 5. CDR3 nucleotide sequence: TGTGCCAGCAGTGCAATAGCGGGAGTAAACACCGGGGAGCTGTTTTTT. It specifies CASSAIAGVNTGELFF.